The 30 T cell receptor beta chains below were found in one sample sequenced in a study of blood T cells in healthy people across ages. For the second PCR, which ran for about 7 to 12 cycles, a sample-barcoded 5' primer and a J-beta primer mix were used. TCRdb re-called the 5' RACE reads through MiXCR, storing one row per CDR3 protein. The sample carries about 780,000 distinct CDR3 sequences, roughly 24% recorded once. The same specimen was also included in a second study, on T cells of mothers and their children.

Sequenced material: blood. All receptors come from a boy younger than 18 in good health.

CDR3 bases: TGCGCCAGCAGTGATGATGGGAAGCAAGAGACCCAGTACTTC. Its translation is CASSDDGKQETQYF. This sequence joins TRBV10-2 and TRBJ2-5; D call uncertain. The length of the CDR3 is 14 residues. Germline V gene data show CDR1 as WSHSY and CDR2 as SAAADI. Trimming left V 3 bases short and J 2 bases short, with 10 bases between.

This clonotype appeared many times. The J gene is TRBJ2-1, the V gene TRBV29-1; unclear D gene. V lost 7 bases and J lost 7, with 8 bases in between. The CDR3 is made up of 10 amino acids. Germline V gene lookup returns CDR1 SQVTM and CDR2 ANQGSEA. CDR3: CSGRRNEQFF. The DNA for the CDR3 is TGCAGCGGGCGCAGGAATGAGCAGTTCTTC.

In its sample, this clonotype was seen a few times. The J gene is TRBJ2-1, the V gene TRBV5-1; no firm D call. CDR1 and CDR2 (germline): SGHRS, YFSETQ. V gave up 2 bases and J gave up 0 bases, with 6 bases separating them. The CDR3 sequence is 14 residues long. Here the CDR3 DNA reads TGCGCCAGCAGCTTAGACCTCTCCTACAATGAGCAGTTCTTC. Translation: CASSLDLSYNEQFF.

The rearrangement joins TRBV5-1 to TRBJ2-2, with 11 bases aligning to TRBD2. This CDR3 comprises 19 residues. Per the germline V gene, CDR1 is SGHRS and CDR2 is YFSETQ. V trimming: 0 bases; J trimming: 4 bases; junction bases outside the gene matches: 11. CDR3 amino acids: CASSLDTSGGPSRTGELFF. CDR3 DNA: TGCGCCAGCAGCTTGGATACTAGCGGGGGCCCTAGTCGCACCGGGGAGCTGTTTTTT.

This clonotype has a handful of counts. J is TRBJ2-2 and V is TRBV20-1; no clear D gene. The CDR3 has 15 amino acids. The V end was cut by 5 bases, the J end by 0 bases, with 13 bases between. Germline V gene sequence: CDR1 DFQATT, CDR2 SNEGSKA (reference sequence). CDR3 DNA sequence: TGCAGTGCTCTGCACTCCTACGCGAACACCGGGGAGCTGTTTTTT. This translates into CSALHSYANTGELFF.

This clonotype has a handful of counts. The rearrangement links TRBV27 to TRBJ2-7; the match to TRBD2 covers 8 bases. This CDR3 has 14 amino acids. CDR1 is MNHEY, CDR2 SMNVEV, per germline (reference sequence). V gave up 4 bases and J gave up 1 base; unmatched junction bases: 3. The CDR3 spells CASSYSGASYEQYF. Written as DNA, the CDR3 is TGTGCCAGCAGTTATAGCGGGGCTTCCTACGAGCAGTACTTC.

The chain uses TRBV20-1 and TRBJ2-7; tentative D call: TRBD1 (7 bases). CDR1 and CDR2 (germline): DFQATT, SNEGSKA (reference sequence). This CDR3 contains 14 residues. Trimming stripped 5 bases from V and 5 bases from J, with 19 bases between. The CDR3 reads CSAPQGGRLNEQYF. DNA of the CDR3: TGCAGTGCTCCTCAGGGGGGACGCTTGAACGAGCAGTACTTC.

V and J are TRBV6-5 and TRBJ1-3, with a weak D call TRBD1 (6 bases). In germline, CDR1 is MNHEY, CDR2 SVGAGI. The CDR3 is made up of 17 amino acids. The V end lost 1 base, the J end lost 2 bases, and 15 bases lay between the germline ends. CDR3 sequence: CASSYWSGTQAGNTIYF. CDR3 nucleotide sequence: TGTGCCAGCAGTTACTGGTCCGGGACACAAGCTGGAAACACCATATATTTT.

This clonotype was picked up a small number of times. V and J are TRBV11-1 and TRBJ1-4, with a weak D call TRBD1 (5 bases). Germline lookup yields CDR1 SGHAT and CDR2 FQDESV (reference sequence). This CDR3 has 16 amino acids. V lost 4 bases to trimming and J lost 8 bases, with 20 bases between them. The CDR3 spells CASSSMGPRESEKLFF. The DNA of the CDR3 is TGTGCCAGCAGCTCCATGGGACCACGGGAAAGCGAAAAACTGTTTTTT.

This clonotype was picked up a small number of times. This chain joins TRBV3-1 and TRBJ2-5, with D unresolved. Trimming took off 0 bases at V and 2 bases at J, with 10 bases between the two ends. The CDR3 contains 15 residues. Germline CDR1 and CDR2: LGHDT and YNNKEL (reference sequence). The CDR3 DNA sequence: TGTGCCAGCAGCCAAGATTATCTAGGACAAGAGACCCAGTACTTC. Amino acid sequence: CASSQDYLGQETQYF.

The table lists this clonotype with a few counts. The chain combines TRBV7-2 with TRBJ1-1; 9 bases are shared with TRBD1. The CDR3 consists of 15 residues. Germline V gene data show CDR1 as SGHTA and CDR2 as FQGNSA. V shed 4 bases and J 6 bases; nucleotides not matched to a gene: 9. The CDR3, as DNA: TGTGCCAGCAGCTCGTTGCAGGACAGGGGCCCTGAAGCTTTCTTT. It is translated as CASSSLQDRGPEAFF.

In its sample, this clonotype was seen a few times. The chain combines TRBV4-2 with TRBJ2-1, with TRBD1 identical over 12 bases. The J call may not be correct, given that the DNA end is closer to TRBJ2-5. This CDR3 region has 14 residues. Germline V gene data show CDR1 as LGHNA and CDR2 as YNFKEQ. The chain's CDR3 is CASRGQGARETQYF. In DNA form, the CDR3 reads TGTGCCAGCAGGGGACAGGGGGCGCGAGAGACCCAGTACTTC.

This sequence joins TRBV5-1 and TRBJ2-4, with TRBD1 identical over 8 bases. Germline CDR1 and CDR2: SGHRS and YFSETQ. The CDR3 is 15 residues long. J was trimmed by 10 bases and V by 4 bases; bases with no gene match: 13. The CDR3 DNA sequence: TGCGCCAGCAGCCCCGGAGGACAGGGAGGATGGATTCAGTACTTC. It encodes CASSPGGQGGWIQYF.

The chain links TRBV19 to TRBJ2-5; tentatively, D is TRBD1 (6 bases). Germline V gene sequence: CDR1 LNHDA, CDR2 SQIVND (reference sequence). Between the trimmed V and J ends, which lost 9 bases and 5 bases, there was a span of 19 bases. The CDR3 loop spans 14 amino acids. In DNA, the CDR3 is TGTGCCAGCAACCAGGGGTCTTCCATCGAGACCCAGTACTTC. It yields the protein CASNQGSSIETQYF.

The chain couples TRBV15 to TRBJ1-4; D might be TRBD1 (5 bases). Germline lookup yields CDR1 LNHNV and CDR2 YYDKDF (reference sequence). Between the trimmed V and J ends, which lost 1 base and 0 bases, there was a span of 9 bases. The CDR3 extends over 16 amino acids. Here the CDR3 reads CATSRGDSATNEKLFF. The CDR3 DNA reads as TGTGCCACCAGCAGAGGCGACAGTGCAACTAATGAAAAACTGTTTTTT.

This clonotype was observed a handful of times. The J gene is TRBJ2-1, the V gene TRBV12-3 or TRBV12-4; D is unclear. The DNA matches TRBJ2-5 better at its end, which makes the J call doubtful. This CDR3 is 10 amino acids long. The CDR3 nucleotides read TGTGCCAGCAGTGGACAGACCCAGTACTTC. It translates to CASSGQTQYF.

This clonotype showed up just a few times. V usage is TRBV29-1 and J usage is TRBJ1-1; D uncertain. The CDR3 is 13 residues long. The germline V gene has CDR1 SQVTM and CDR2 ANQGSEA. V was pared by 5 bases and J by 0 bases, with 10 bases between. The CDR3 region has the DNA TGCAGCGTTTCTGGAAACATGAACACTGAAGCTTTCTTT. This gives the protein CSVSGNMNTEAFF.

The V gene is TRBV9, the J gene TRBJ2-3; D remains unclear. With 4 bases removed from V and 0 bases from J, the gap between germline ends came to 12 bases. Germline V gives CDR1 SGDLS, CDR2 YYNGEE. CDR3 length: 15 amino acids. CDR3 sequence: CASSPNLGSTDTQYF. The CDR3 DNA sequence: TGTGCCAGCAGCCCAAATCTGGGGAGCACAGATACGCAGTATTTT.

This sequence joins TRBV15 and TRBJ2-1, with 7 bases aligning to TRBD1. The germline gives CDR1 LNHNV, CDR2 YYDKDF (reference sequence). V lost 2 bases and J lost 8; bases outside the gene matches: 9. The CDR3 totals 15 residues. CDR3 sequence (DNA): TGTGCCACCAGCAGACCGGGGACAGACTCCCATGAGCAGTTCTTC. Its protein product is CATSRPGTDSHEQFF.

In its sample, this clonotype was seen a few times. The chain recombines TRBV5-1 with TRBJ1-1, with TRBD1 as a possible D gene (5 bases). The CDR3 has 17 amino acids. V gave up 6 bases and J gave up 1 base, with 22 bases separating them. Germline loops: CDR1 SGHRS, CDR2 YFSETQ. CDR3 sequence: CASKGADRFGGNTEAFF. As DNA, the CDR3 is TGCGCCAGCAAGGGAGCGGACCGTTTTGGGGGGAACACTGAAGCTTTCTTT.

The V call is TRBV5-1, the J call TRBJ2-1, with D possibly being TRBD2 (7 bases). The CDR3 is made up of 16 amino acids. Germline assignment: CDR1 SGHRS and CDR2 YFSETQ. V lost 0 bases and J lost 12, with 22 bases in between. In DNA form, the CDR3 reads TGCGCCAGCAGCTTGGCCAAGGGGGGGCCTCCTTTTTGGCAGTTCTTC. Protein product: CASSLAKGGPPFWQFF. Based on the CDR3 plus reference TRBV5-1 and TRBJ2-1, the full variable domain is KAGVTQTPRYLIKTRGQQVTLSCSPISGHRSVSWYQQTPGQGLQFLFEYFSETQRNKGNFPGRFSGRQFSNSRSEMNVSTLELGDSALYLCASSLAKGGPPFWQFFGPGTRLTVL.

The CDR3 is CATGGGSSYEQYF. In DNA form, the CDR3 reads TGTGCCACCGGGGGGGGTTCTTCCTACGAGCAGTACTTC. The chain recombines TRBV7-9 with TRBJ2-7, with 8 bases aligning to TRBD2. This CDR3 comprises 13 residues. CDR1 and CDR2 from the germline V gene are SEHNR and FQNEAQ (reference sequence). The ends lost 10 bases at V and 1 base at J; junction bases unmatched: 6.

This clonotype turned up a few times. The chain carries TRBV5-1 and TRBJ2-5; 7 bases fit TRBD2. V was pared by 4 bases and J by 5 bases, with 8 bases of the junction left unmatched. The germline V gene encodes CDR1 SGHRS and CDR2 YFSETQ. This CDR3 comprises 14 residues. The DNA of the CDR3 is TGCGCCAGCAGCGTCGCGGGGGTCCGGGAGACCCAGTACTTC. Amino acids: CASSVAGVRETQYF.

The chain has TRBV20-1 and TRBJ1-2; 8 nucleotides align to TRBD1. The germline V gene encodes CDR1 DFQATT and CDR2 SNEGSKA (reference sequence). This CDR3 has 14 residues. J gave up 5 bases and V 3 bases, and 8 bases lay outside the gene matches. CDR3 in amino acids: CSARGGQAGYGYTF. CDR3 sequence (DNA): TGCAGTGCTAGGGGGGGACAGGCTGGGTATGGCTACACCTTC.

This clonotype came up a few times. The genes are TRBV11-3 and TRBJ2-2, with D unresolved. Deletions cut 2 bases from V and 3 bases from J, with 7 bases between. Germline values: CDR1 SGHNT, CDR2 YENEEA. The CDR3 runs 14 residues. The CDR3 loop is CASSLLSYTGELFF. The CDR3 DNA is TGTGCCAGCAGCTTACTGAGTTACACCGGGGAGCTGTTTTTT.

In DNA, the CDR3 is TGTGCCAGCAGCCAAATGGCAGGGGTAAGCGACAATGAGCAGTTCTTC. This codes for CASSQMAGVSDNEQFF. The genes are TRBV3-1 and TRBJ2-1; D possibly corresponds to TRBD1 (6 bases). Germline V CDR1 and CDR2: LGHDT, YNNKEL (reference sequence). V was clipped by 2 bases and J by 5 bases, with 16 bases between them. This CDR3 is 16 amino acids long.

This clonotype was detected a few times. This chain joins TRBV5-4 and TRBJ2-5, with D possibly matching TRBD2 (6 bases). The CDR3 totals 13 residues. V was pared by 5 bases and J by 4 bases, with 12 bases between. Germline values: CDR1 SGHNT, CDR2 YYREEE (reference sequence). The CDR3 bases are TGTGCCAGCAGTCTGATGGGGGGAGAGACCCAGTACTTC. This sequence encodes CASSLMGGETQYF.

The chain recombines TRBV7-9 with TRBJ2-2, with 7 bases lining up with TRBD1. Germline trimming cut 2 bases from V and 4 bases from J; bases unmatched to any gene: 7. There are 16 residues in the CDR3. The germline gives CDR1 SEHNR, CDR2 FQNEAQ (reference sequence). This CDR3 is CASSLFSGQPTGELFF. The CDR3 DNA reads TGTGCCAGCAGCTTATTTTCGGGACAGCCCACCGGGGAGCTGTTTTTT. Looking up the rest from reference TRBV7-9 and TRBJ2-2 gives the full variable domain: DTGVSQNPRHKITKRGQNVTFRCDPISEHNRLYWYRQTLGQGPEFLTYFQNEAQLEKSRLLSDRFSAERPKGSFSTLEIQRTEQGDSAMYLCASSLFSGQPTGELFFGEGSRLTVL.

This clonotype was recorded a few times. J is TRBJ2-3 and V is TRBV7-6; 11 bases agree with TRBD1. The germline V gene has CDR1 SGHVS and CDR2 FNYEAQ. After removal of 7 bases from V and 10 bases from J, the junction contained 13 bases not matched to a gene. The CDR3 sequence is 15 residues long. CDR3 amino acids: CASTTGTGGSMAQYF. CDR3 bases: TGTGCCAGCACCACCGGGACAGGGGGGTCCATGGCGCAGTATTTT. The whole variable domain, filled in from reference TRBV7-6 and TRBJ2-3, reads GAGVSQSPRYKVTKRGQDVALRCDPISGHVSLYWYRQALGQGPEFLTYFNYEAQQDKSGLPNDRFSAERPEGSISTLTIQRTEQRDSAMYRCASTTGTGGSMAQYFGPGTRLTVL.

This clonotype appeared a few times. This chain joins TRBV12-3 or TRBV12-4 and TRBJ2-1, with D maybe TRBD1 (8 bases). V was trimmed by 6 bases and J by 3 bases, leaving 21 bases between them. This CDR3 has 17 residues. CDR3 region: CASRKDGGGQDYNEQFF. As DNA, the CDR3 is TGTGCCAGCAGGAAGGATGGCGGGGGACAGGACTACAATGAGCAGTTCTTC.